The entry below gives a single T cell receptor beta chain sequence along with its context. Its antigen is not known. From the 5' RACE reads, TCRdb called clonotypes with MiXCR, one entry per CDR3 protein. The profile covers 400,000 to 500,000 distinct CDR3 sequences, with about 20% appearing a single time and 7.5% to 9.5% taken by the ten largest. This record comes from a study of T-cell memory formation after mild COVID-19. Study overall: In these data, TCR clusters were largely donor specific.

Study-level results: Pre-infection memory showed some responding clones, and this suggested that cross-reactive memory joined.

Germline CDR1 and CDR2: SQVTM and ANQGSEA. The CDR3 has 13 amino acids. Deletions cut 7 bases from V and 9 bases from J, with 19 bases between. V usage is TRBV29-1 and J usage is TRBJ2-1; D gene ambiguous. Sequenced input: PBMCs or a T cell subset sorted from them (not recorded which). The sequence was collected from an adult woman who had mild COVID-19 (a few samples of this study predate the infection). Cell type and time point are not known. This chain's CDR3 is CSAQGPVVAEQFF. The DNA of the CDR3 is TGCAGCGCCCAAGGCCCCGTAGTCGCTGAGCAGTTCTTC.